One sample yielded the 24 T cell receptor beta chains listed below, sequenced in a study of blood T cell repertoires in COVID-19. Profiled with immunoSEQ multiplex PCR; TCRdb holds only in-frame clones, not every one. The table shows 360,000 or so clones, with around four fifths occurring only once. The sample was PBMCs or T cells enriched from blood (not recorded which). Every receptor here comes from a woman between 45 and 60 years old who had recovered from COVID-19.

V and J are TRBV5-1 and TRBJ2-7, with 12 bases identical to TRBD2. Germline lookup yields CDR1 SGHRS and CDR2 YFSETQ. This CDR3 has 17 amino acids. V shed 0 bases and J 0 bases; nucleotides not matched to a gene: 4. As DNA, the CDR3 is TGCGCCAGCAGCTTGGCACTAGCGGGAGGCTCCTCCTACGAGCAGTACTTC. Translating gives CASSLALAGGSSYEQYF.

V usage is TRBV4-1 and J usage is TRBJ1-6; no reliable D call. The CDR3 spans 19 residues. CDR1 is MGHRA and CDR2 is YSYEKL in the germline V gene. Trimming removed 1 base at V and 0 bases at J, with 16 bases between. The CDR3 spells CASSQVPPGQSSYNSPLHF. The CDR3 DNA is TGCGCCAGCAGCCAAGTTCCCCCAGGCCAGAGCTCCTATAATTCACCCCTCCACTTT.

The rearrangement uses TRBV19 and TRBJ2-7, with D possibly TRBD1 on 5 matching bases. Between the trimmed V and J ends, which lost 6 bases and 2 bases, there was a span of 14 bases. From germline, CDR1 is LNHDA and CDR2 SQIVND (reference sequence). CDR3 size: 14 residues. The CDR3, as DNA: TGTGCCAGTAGCTCCATGACAGTCCCCTACGAGCAGTACTTC. Translated: CASSSMTVPYEQYF.

The rearrangement joins TRBV5-4 to TRBJ2-1, with 7 bases matching TRBD1. The CDR3 is made up of 17 amino acids. Unmatched junction bases numbered 11, after V lost 4 bases and J lost 1 base. CDR1 and CDR2 (germline): SGHNT, YYREEE (reference sequence). In DNA, the CDR3 is TGTGCCAGCAGCGGAGAACAGGGGATTCGGTCCTACAATGAGCAGTTCTTC. Its protein product is CASSGEQGIRSYNEQFF.

The chain recombines TRBV7-2 with TRBJ1-2; D gene ambiguous. Per the germline V gene, CDR1 is SGHTA and CDR2 is FQGNSA. V lost 1 base and J 4 bases, leaving 10 bases between the germline ends. The CDR3 contains 14 residues. CDR3 nucleotides: TGTGCCAGCAGCTTAGGTCACGTCGGCTATGGCTACACCTTC. It is translated as CASSLGHVGYGYTF.

This clone was observed a few times. Here the CDR3 reads CASSFQVGTEAFF. As DNA, the CDR3 is TGTGCCAGCAGCTTCCAGGTGGGCACTGAAGCTTTCTTT. The V call is TRBV11-2, the J call TRBJ1-1; D gene ambiguous. The length of the CDR3 is 13 residues. The ends were cut back, 3 bases at V and 4 bases at J, with 9 bases in the middle. CDR1 is SGHAT and CDR2 is FQNNGV in the germline V gene.

The chain combines TRBV5-1 with TRBJ1-2, with no clear D. The CDR3 contains 15 residues. V dropped 4 bases and J dropped 2 bases, with 15 bases sitting between them. Germline V gene lookup returns CDR1 SGHRS and CDR2 YFSETQ. CDR3 coding DNA: TGCGCCAGCAGCCTGAACGGACGGGAAAACTATGGCTACACCTTC. The encoded protein is CASSLNGRENYGYTF. The variable domain in full, completed from reference TRBV5-1 and TRBJ1-2, reads KAGVTQTPRYLIKTRGQQVTLSCSPISGHRSVSWYQQTPGQGLQFLFEYFSETQRNKGNFPGRFSGRQFSNSRSEMNVSTLELGDSALYLCASSLNGRENYGYTFGSGTRLTVV.

This chain links TRBV13 with TRBJ2-1, with 8 bases lining up with TRBD2. Germline loops: CDR1 PRHDT, CDR2 FYEKMQ (reference sequence). The CDR3 is 16 amino acids. The trim removed 5 bases at V and 4 bases at J, leaving 10 bases unmatched. CDR3 sequence (DNA): TGTGCCAGCAGCGTTACCGGGACTAGACAATACAATGAGCAGTTCTTC. Its protein product is CASSVTGTRQYNEQFF.

The chain carries TRBV3-1 (or the pseudogene TRBV3-2) and TRBJ1-2; D is unclear. Per germline, CDR1 LGHDT and CDR2 YNNKEL (reference sequence). V lost 2 bases and J 0 bases, leaving 19 bases between the germline ends. This CDR3 spans 18 amino acids. CDR3 nucleotide sequence: TGTGCCAGCAGCCAACTATTAGAGTTCCCCCTCTCTAACTATGGCTACACCTTC. The encoded protein is CASSQLLEFPLSNYGYTF.

This rearrangement joins TRBV18 to TRBJ2-1, with 9 bases lining up with TRBD2. Germline V gene data show CDR1 as KGHSH and CDR2 as LQKENI. Unmatched junction bases numbered 15, after V lost 3 bases and J lost 0 bases. The CDR3 totals 20 residues. CDR3: CASSPLPPAGGTSSYNEQFF. CDR3 bases: TGTGCCAGCTCACCGTTACCACCAGCGGGGGGAACCAGCTCCTACAATGAGCAGTTCTTC.

This sequence joins TRBV5-1 and TRBJ2-1, with D uncertain. The CDR3 contains 15 residues. Germline V gene sequence: CDR1 SGHRS, CDR2 YFSETQ. The germline V and J ends were trimmed by 6 bases and 0 bases, with 13 bases remaining between them. The CDR3 is CASKEFPSSYNEQFF. CDR3 coding DNA: TGCGCCAGCAAGGAGTTCCCAAGCTCCTACAATGAGCAGTTCTTC. The full variable domain, in which reference TRBV5-1 and TRBJ2-1 provide the parts outside the CDR3, is KAGVTQTPRYLIKTRGQQVTLSCSPISGHRSVSWYQQTPGQGLQFLFEYFSETQRNKGNFPGRFSGRQFSNSRSEMNVSTLELGDSALYLCASKEFPSSYNEQFFGPGTRLTVL.

Here the CDR3 DNA reads TGTGCCAGCGGTCGGGGGGGCCCAGACTATGGCTACACCTTC. Translation gives CASGRGGPDYGYTF. The V call is TRBV6-5, the J call TRBJ1-2, with D perhaps TRBD1 (6 bases). CDR3 length: 14 residues. CDR1 and CDR2 (germline): MNHEY, SVGAGI. Trimming cost V 8 bases and J 3 bases, with 16 bases left between them.

This chain uses TRBV6-5 with TRBJ1-2, with D unclear. Trimming left V 6 bases short and J 4 bases short, with 15 bases between. Germline CDR1 MNHEY, CDR2 SVGAGI. This CDR3 has 14 amino acids. The CDR3 loop reads CASSPNAAGYGYTF. The CDR3 DNA sequence: TGTGCCAGCAGCCCGAACGCGGCGGGCTATGGCTACACCTTC.

This sequence joins TRBV11-3 and TRBJ1-1; maybe TRBD1 (5 bases). In germline, CDR1 is SGHNT, CDR2 YENEEA. Trimming took off 2 bases at V and 4 bases at J, with 11 bases between the two ends. The CDR3 is 14 residues long. Here the CDR3 reads CASSLNQDSTEAFF. DNA of the CDR3: TGTGCCAGCAGCTTAAACCAAGACAGCACTGAAGCTTTCTTT.

V gene TRBV19 combines with J gene TRBJ2-1; tentative D call: TRBD2 (6 bases). The germline V and J ends were trimmed by 3 bases and 9 bases, with 21 bases remaining between them. CDR1 and CDR2 from the germline V gene are LNHDA and SQIVND (reference sequence). The CDR3 sequence is 16 residues long. CDR3 residues: CASSMIFGGWQGEQFF. CDR3 in DNA: TGTGCCAGTAGTATGATTTTCGGGGGATGGCAGGGTGAGCAGTTCTTC.

The table lists this clone with a few counts. Written as DNA, the CDR3 is TGTGCCAGCAGCGTAGACCCGGGAGCTAACTATGGCTACACCTTC. Its protein product is CASSVDPGANYGYTF. The chain is built from TRBV9 and TRBJ1-2; D call uncertain. The V and J ends lost 0 bases and 0 bases respectively, with 9 bases between them. CDR3 size: 15 residues. CDR1 and CDR2 (germline): SGDLS, YYNGEE.

This clone came up a few times. The chain uses TRBV27 and TRBJ1-1; 9 bases fit TRBD1. Germline V CDR1 and CDR2: MNHEY, SMNVEV (reference sequence). CDR3 length equals 13 residues. The V and J ends lost 6 bases and 4 bases, in that order; junction bases with no gene match: 3. This CDR3 reads CASRDRGGTEAFF. The CDR3 DNA follows: TGTGCCAGCAGGGACAGGGGTGGCACTGAAGCTTTCTTT.

J is TRBJ1-2 and V is TRBV11-2; TRBD1 matches at 8 bases. The J segment lost 7 bases and the V segment lost 1 base, leaving 11 bases of the junction unmatched. This CDR3 spans 16 amino acids. Germline V gene lookup returns CDR1 SGHAT and CDR2 FQNNGV. CDR3 coding DNA: TGTGCCAGCAGCTTAGGCCGGTGGGACAGGCCCTTTGGCTACACCTTC. As protein: CASSLGRWDRPFGYTF.

The chain couples TRBV9 to TRBJ2-5; TRBD2 aligns across 7 bases. The CDR3 is made up of 16 amino acids. The V gene's germline CDR1 is SGDLS and CDR2 YYNGEE. V gave up 0 bases and J gave up 2 bases; unmatched junction bases: 7. The CDR3 coding sequence is TGTGCCAGCAGCGTAGTTGGTCTAGCGGTACAAGAGACCCAGTACTTC. Encoded protein: CASSVVGLAVQETQYF.

This clone was counted once. The chain carries TRBV5-1 and TRBJ1-1; D unresolved. Trimming left V 4 bases short and J 0 bases short, with 10 bases between. Looked up from germline, CDR1 is SGHRS and CDR2 is YFSETQ. The CDR3 extends over 14 amino acids. CDR3 DNA sequence: TGCGCCAGCAGCCCTAGTGTCCTGAACACTGAAGCTTTCTTT. Amino acids: CASSPSVLNTEAFF. The entire variable domain, with the rest obtained from reference TRBV5-1 and TRBJ1-1, is as follows: KAGVTQTPRYLIKTRGQQVTLSCSPISGHRSVSWYQQTPGQGLQFLFEYFSETQRNKGNFPGRFSGRQFSNSRSEMNVSTLELGDSALYLCASSPSVLNTEAFFGQGTRLTVV.

The rearrangement links TRBV11-3 to TRBJ1-1; possible D gene TRBD1, 6 bases. This CDR3 comprises 14 residues. Germline CDR1 is SGHNT and CDR2 is YENEEA. V lost 7 bases to trimming and J lost 0 bases, with 12 bases between them. This CDR3 reads CASNSQGMNTEAFF. As DNA, the CDR3 is TGTGCCAGCAACTCGCAGGGGATGAACACTGAAGCTTTCTTT.

This chain links TRBV11-1 with TRBJ2-1; TRBD1 matches 10 bases. The trim removed 5 bases at V and 8 bases at J, leaving 12 bases unmatched. CDR3 length: 16 amino acids. Germline V gene data show CDR1 as SGHAT and CDR2 as FQDESV (reference sequence). The CDR3 spells CASSPGQGKYVDEQFF. The CDR3 DNA reads TGTGCCAGCAGCCCGGGACAGGGGAAATACGTCGATGAGCAGTTCTTC. The variable domain in full, with the rest retrieved from reference TRBV11-1 and TRBJ2-1, is EAEVAQSPRYKITEKSQAVAFWCDPISGHATLYWYRQILGQGPELLVQFQDESVVDDSQLPKDRFSAERLKGVDSTLKIQPAELGDSAMYLCASSPGQGKYVDEQFFGPGTRLTVL.

The chain combines TRBV18 with TRBJ1-1; unclear D gene. The CDR3 sequence is 16 residues long. V dropped 2 bases and J dropped 0 bases, with 13 bases sitting between them. Germline V gene data show CDR1 as KGHSH and CDR2 as LQKENI. The CDR3 sequence: CASSPIEQPLNTEAFF. In DNA form, the CDR3 reads TGTGCCAGCTCACCAATCGAACAGCCGCTGAACACTGAAGCTTTCTTT.

The genes are TRBV6-2 or TRBV6-3 and TRBJ2-5, with TRBD2 identical over 7 bases. The germline CDR1 and CDR2 sequences are MNHEY and SVGEGT. V was clipped by 0 bases and J by 4 bases; unmatched bases: 8. This CDR3 is 16 amino acids long. This chain's CDR3 is CASSYSAGGKGETQYF. The CDR3 DNA reads TGTGCCAGCAGTTACTCCGCCGGGGGGAAGGGAGAGACCCAGTACTTC.